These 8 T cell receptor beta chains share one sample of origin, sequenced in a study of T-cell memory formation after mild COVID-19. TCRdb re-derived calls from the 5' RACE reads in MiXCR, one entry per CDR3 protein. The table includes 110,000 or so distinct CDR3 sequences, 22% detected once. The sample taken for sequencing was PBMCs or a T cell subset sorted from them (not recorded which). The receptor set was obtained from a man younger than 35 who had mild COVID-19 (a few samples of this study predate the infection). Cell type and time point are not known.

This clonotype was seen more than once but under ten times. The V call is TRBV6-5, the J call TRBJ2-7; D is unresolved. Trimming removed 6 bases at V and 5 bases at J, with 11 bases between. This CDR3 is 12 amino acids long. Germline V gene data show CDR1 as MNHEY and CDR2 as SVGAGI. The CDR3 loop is CASSGLAHEQYF. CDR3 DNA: TGTGCCAGCAGCGGGCTGGCCCACGAGCAGTACTTC.

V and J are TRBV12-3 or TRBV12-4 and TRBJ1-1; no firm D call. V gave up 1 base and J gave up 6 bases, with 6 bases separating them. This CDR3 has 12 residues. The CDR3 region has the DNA TGTGCCAGCAGTTTAGAACGGGCTGAAGCTTTCTTT. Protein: CASSLERAEAFF.

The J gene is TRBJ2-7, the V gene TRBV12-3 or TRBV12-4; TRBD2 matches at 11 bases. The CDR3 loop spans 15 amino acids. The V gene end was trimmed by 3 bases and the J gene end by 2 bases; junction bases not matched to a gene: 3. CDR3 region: CASSLTSGAPYEQYF. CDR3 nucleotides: TGTGCCAGCAGTTTGACTAGCGGGGCCCCCTACGAGCAGTACTTC.

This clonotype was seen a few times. The CDR3 reads CASSLEPGPTDTQYF. CDR3 in DNA: TGTGCCAGCAGCTTAGAGCCTGGGCCCACAGATACGCAGTATTTT. The V call is TRBV11-2, the J call TRBJ2-3; D is unresolved. Germline lookup yields CDR1 SGHAT and CDR2 FQNNGV. This CDR3 has 15 amino acids. V lost 0 bases to trimming and J lost 2 bases, with 9 bases between them.

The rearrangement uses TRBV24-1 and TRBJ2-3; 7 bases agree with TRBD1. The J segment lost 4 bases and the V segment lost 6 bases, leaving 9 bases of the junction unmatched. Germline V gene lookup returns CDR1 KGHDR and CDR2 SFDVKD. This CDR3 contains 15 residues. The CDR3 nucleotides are TGTGCCACCAGTAGACCGACAGGGCGGGCAGATACGCAGTATTTT. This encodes CATSRPTGRADTQYF.

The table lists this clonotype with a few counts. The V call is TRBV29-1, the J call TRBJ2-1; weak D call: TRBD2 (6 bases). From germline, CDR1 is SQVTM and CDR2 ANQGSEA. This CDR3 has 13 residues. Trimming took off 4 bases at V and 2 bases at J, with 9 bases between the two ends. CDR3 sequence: CSVGLEAYNEQFF. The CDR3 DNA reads TGCAGCGTTGGACTAGAAGCCTACAATGAGCAGTTCTTC.

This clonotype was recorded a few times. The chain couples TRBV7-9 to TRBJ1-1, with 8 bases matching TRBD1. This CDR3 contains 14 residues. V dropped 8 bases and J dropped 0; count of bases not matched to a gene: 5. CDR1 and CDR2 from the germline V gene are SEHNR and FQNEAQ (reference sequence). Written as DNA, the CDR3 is TGTGCCAGCTTTGGGGACAGGTTGAACACTGAAGCTTTCTTT. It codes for CASFGDRLNTEAFF. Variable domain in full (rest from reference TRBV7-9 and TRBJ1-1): DTGVSQNPRHKITKRGQNVTFRCDPISEHNRLYWYRQTLGQGPEFLTYFQNEAQLEKSRLLSDRFSAERPKGSFSTLEIQRTEQGDSAMYLCASFGDRLNTEAFFGQGTRLTVV.

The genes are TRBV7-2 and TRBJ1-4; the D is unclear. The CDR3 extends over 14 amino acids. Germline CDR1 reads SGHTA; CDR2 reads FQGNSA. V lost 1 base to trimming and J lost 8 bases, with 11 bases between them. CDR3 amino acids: CASSLDLVGEKLFF. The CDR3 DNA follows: TGTGCCAGCAGCTTAGATTTGGTGGGGGAAAAACTGTTTTTT. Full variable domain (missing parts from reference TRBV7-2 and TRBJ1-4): GAGVSQSPSNKVTEKGKDVELRCDPISGHTALYWYRQSLGQGLEFLIYFQGNSAPDKSGLPSDRFSAERTGGSVSTLTIQRTQQEDSAVYLCASSLDLVGEKLFFGSGTQLSVL.